This T cell receptor beta chain was observed in a study of regulatory T cells in long-lasting Graves disease. Many counts were recorded for this clonotype. The time point is: newly diagnosed GD, antithyroid drugs for less than 3 months. PBMCs provided the RNA from which the TCR library was made. CDR3-region Arm-PCR and iRepertoire HTBI primers produced the TCR beta libraries. TCRdb reanalysed the multiplex PCR reads using MiXCR and keeps one entry per CDR3 protein. The sample lists about 620,000 distinct CDR3 sequences, 16% seen once, with under 20% in the top ten. The sample was also linked to a second study, of T cells in Graves' hyperthyroidism and ophthalmopathy. That paper adds: The diagnostic basis comprised clinical symptoms, serum thyroxine and TRAb, thyroid ultrasound and orbital computed tomography. The HTBI primer set was used in a first-round RT-PCR of the TCR CDR3. Most thyroid clonotypes with frequency above 0.001 were detected in blood. The model identified upcoming ophthalmopathy a median roughly 6 months ahead of onset.

The material was peripheral blood mononuclear cells (PBMCs), obtained at new diagnosis, from a patient treated with antithyroid drugs. The TCR was taken from a woman under 40 with Graves disease.

This CDR3 is CASRETDQPQHF. The CDR3 DNA follows: TGTGCCAGCCGAGAAACGGATCAGCCCCAGCATTTT. J is TRBJ1-5 and V is TRBV28; D not resolved. Germline V gene sequence: CDR1 MDHEN, CDR2 SYDVKM. V dropped 8 bases and J dropped 5 bases, with 10 bases sitting between them. There are 12 residues in the CDR3.